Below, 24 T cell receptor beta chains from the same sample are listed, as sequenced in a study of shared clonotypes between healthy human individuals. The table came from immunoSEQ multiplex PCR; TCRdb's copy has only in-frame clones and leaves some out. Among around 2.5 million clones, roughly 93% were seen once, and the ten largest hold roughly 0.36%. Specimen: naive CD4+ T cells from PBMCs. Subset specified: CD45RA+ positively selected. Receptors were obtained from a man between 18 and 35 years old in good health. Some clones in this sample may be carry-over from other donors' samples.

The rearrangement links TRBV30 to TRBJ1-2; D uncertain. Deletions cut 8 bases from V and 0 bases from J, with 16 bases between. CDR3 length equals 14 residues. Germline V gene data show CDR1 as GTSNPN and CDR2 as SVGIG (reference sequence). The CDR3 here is CALSTRRANYGYTF. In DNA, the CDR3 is TGTGCCCTCTCGACCCGGAGGGCTAACTATGGCTACACCTTC.

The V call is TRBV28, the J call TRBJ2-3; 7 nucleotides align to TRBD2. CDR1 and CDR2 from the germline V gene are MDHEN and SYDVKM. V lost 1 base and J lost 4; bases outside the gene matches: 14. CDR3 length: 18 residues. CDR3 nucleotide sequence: TGTGCCAGCAGTTTATATTTACTAGCGACGAGAGGCGCAGATACGCAGTATTTT. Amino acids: CASSLYLLATRGADTQYF. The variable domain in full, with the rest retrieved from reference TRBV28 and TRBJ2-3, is DVKVTQSSRYLVKRTGEKVFLECVQDMDHENMFWYRQDPGLGLRLIYFSYDVKMKEKGDIPEGYSVSREKKERFSLILESASTNQTSMYLCASSLYLLATRGADTQYFGPGTRLTVL.

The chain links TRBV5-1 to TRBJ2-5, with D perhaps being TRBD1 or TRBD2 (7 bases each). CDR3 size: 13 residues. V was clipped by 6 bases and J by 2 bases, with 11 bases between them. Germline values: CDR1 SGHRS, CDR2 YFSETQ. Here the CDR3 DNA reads TGCGCCAGCACAGCGGGACAGCAAGAGACCCAGTACTTC. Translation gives CASTAGQQETQYF.

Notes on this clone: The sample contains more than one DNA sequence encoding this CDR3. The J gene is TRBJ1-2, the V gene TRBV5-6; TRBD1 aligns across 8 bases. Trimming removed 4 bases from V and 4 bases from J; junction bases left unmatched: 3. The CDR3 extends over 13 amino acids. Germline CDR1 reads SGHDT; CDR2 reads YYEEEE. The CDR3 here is CASSPDRAYGYTF. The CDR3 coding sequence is TGTGCCAGCAGCCCGGACAGGGCCTATGGCTACACCTTC.

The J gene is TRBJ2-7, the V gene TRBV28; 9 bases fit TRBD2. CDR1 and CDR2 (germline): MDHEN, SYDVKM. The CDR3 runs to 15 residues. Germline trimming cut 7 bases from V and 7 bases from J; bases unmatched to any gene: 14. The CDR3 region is CASTPGRASGAEQYF. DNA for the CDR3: TGTGCCAGCACCCCCGGGAGGGCTAGCGGGGCAGAGCAGTACTTC.

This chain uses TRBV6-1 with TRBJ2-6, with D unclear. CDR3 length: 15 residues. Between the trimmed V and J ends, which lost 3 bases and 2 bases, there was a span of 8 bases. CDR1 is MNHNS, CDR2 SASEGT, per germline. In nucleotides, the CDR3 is TGTGCCAGCAGTGAGACGTTCCCTGGGGCCAACGTCCTGACTTTC. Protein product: CASSETFPGANVLTF.

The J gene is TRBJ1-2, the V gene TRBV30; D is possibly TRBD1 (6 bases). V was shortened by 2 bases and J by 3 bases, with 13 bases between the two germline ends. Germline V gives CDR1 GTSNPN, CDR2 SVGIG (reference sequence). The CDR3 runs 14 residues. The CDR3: CAWSMEDSHYGYTF. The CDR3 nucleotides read TGTGCCTGGAGTATGGAGGACAGCCACTATGGCTACACCTTC.

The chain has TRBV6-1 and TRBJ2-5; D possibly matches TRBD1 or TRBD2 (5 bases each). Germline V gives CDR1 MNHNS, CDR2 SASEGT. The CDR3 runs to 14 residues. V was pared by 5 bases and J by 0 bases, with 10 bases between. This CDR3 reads CASSPGTYQETQYF. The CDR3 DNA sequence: TGTGCCAGCAGTCCGGGGACCTACCAAGAGACCCAGTACTTC.

CDR3 sequence (DNA): TGTGCCAGCAGCTTAATCGGACAGAACACTGAAGCTTTCTTT. Amino acid sequence: CASSLIGQNTEAFF. The genes are TRBV7-3 and TRBJ1-1; TRBD1 might be the D (5 bases). CDR1 SGHTA and CDR2 FQGTGA come from the germline V gene. The CDR3 totals 14 residues. V was pared by 1 base and J by 1 base, with 7 bases between.

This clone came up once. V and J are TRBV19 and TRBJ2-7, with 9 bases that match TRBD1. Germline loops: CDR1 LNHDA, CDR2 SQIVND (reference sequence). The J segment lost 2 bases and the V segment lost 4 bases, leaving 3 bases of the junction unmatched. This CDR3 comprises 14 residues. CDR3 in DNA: TGTGCCAGTAGTAAGGGGACAGGGCCCTACGAGCAGTACTTC. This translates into CASSKGTGPYEQYF.

In DNA form, the CDR3 reads TGTGCCAGCAGTGCGATACCGGGACTAGCGGGAGGGCTATTTTACAATGAGCAGTTCTTC. Residues: CASSAIPGLAGGLFYNEQFF. The rearrangement links TRBV2 to TRBJ2-1, with 16 bases matching TRBD2. The CDR3 loop spans 20 amino acids. Germline V gives CDR1 SNHLY, CDR2 FYNNEI. The J segment lost 4 bases and the V segment lost 4 bases, leaving 13 bases of the junction unmatched.

The CDR3 DNA sequence: TGTGCCAGCAGTCCAGGGGGCGCGACTTATGGCTACACCTTC. Its protein is CASSPGGATYGYTF. The rearrangement uses TRBV6-6 and TRBJ1-2, with 8 bases aligning to TRBD1. Germline CDR1 MNHNY, CDR2 SVGAGI (reference sequence). This CDR3 region has 14 residues. The V and J ends lost 5 bases and 5 bases, in that order; junction bases with no gene match: 7.

CDR3 coding DNA: TGTGCCAGCAGACACCGTACGTACAGCACAGATACGCAGTATTTT. This encodes CASRHRTYSTDTQYF. The genes are TRBV27 and TRBJ2-3, with unresolved D. The CDR3 totals 15 residues. Germline-derived CDR1 and CDR2 are MNHEY and SMNVEV (reference sequence). V was clipped by 6 bases and J by 0 bases, with 13 bases between them.

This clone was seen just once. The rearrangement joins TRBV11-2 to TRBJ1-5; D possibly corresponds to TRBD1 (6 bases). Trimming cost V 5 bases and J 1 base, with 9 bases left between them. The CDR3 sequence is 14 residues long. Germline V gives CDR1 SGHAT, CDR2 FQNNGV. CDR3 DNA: TGTGCCAGCAGCATGGACAGCAGCAATCAGCCCCAGCATTTT. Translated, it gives CASSMDSSNQPQHF.

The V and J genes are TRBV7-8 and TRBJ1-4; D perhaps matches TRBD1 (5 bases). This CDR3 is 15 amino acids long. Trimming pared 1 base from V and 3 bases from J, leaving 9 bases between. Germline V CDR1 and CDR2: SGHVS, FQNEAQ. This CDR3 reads CASSLDGGANEKLFF. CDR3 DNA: TGTGCCAGCAGCTTAGATGGGGGGGCTAATGAAAAACTGTTTTTT.

CDR3 DNA sequence: TGTGCCACCAGCAGGGCTACAGGGGGCGATACTAACTATGGCTACACCTTC. It is translated as CATSRATGGDTNYGYTF. This chain joins TRBV15 and TRBJ1-2, with 9 nucleotides matching TRBD1. This CDR3 has 17 residues. Germline V gene lookup returns CDR1 LNHNV and CDR2 YYDKDF (reference sequence). V trimming: 3 bases; J trimming: 0 bases; junction bases outside the gene matches: 8.

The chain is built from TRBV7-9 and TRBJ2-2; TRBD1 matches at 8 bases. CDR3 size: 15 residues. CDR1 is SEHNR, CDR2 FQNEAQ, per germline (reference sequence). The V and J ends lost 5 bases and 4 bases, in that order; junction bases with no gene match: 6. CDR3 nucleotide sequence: TGTGCCAGCAGCCCCGGACAGGGTTTCACCGGGGAGCTGTTTTTT. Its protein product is CASSPGQGFTGELFF.

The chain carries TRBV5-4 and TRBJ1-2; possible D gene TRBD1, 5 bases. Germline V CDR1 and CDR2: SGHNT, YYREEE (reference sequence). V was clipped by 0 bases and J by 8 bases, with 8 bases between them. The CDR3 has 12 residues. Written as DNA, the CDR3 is TGTGCCAGCAGCTTGGCCAGGGAGGGCTACACCTTC. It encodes CASSLAREGYTF. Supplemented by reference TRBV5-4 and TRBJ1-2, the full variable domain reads ETGVTQSPTHLIKTRGQQVTLRCSSQSGHNTVSWYQQALGQGPQFIFQYYREEENGRGNFPPRFSGLQFPNYSSELNVNALELDDSALYLCASSLAREGYTFGSGTRLTVV.

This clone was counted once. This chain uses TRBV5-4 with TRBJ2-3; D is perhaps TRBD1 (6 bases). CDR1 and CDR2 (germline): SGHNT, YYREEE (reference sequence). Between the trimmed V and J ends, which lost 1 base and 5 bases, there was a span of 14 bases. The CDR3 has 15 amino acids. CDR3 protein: CASSLIDRSVDTQYF. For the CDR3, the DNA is TGTGCCAGCAGCTTGATCGACAGGAGTGTAGATACGCAGTATTTT.

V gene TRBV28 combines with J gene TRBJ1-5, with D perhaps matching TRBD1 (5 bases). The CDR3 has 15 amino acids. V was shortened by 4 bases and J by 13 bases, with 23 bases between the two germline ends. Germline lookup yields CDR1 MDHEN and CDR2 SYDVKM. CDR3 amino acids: CASSSPGRLLGPQHF. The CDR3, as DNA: TGTGCCAGCAGTTCTCCAGGGAGGCTGTTGGGGCCGCAGCATTTT.

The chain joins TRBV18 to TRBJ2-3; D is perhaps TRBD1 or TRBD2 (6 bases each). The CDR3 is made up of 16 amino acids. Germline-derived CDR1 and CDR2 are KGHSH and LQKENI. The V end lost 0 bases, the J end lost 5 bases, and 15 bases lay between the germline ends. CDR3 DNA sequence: TGTGCCAGCTCACCACCCGTGGGGGGCGTCCGAGATACGCAGTATTTT. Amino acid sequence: CASSPPVGGVRDTQYF.

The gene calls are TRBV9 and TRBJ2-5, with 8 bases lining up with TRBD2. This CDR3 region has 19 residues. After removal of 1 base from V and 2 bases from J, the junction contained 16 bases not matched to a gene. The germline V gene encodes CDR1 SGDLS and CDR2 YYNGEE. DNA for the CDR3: TGTGCCAGCAGCGTATCCCCCCCGGGACTAGGGGACGCACAAGAGACCCAGTACTTC. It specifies CASSVSPPGLGDAQETQYF.

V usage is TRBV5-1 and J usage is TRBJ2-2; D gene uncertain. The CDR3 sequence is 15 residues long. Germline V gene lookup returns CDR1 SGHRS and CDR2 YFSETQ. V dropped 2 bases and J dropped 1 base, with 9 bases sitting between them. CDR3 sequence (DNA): TGCGCCAGCAGCTTCCTACGGGTGAACACCGGGGAGCTGTTTTTT. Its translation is CASSFLRVNTGELFF.

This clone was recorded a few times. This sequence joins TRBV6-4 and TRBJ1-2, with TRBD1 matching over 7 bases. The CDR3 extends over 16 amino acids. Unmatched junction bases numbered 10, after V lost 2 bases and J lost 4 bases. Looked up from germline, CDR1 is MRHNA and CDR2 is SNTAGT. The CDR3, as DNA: TGTGCCAGCAGTGACGTACCGGGACAGAAAAGCTATGGCTACACCTTC. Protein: CASSDVPGQKSYGYTF.